One and the same sample provided the 6 T cell receptor beta chains below, sequenced in a study of cytomegalovirus exposure and HLA in healthy donors. PCR amplification relied on 60 Vbeta primers (plus 13 Jbeta primers). Some clones are missing from TCRdb's copy, which holds only in-frame ones; the method was immunoSEQ multiplex PCR. Of 75,000 to 90,000 clones in the sample, 55% to 70% are singletons; the top ten hold about 15%. Sequencing used PBMCs. All receptors derive from a woman in her 40s in good health and CMV-seropositive.

V and J are TRBV7-9 and TRBJ2-7, with 14 bases identical to TRBD2. Germline values: CDR1 SEHNR, CDR2 FQNEAQ (reference sequence). V lost 4 bases and J lost 9; bases outside the gene matches: 11. This CDR3 contains 16 residues. The CDR3 region has the DNA TGTGCCAGCAGCTCAACTCCGGGACTAGCGGGAGTCGGGCAGTACTTC. This translates into CASSSTPGLAGVGQYF.

The chain employs TRBV18 and TRBJ2-1; D remains unclear. V lost 1 base to trimming and J lost 0 bases, with 4 bases between them. The CDR3 covers 14 residues. Germline CDR1 and CDR2: KGHSH and LQKENI. The CDR3 spells CASSPRGSYNEQFF. The CDR3 DNA reads as TGTGCCAGCTCACCACGCGGCTCCTACAATGAGCAGTTCTTC.

The chain recombines TRBV6-5 with TRBJ2-7; 15 nucleotides agree with TRBD2. With 6 bases clipped from V and 5 bases from J, the junction kept 5 bases outside the gene matches. The germline CDR1 and CDR2 sequences are MNHEY and SVGAGI. The CDR3 spans 15 residues. The CDR3 region is CASRLGTSGRNEQYF. The CDR3 DNA reads as TGTGCCAGCAGACTGGGGACTAGCGGGAGGAACGAGCAGTACTTC.

The rearrangement joins TRBV5-1 to TRBJ1-1; tentative D call: TRBD1 (6 bases). V was pared by 3 bases and J by 1 base, with 13 bases between. In germline, CDR1 is SGHRS, CDR2 YFSETQ. This CDR3 has 15 amino acids. The CDR3 DNA follows: TGCGCCAGCAGCTCAACGACAGGTCAGAACACTGAAGCTTTCTTT. It codes for CASSSTTGQNTEAFF.

Notes on this clone: The junction departs from the called germline gene at one end, perhaps through a read error. The rearrangement uses TRBV2 and TRBJ2-4, with a tentative D call TRBD2 (5 bases). CDR1 and CDR2 (germline): SNHLY, FYNNEI. The CDR3 sequence is 14 residues long. CDR3 amino acids: CASSEARDAIRTFF. As DNA, the CDR3 is TGTGCCAGCAGTGAAGCCCGGGATGCAATACGGACCTTCTTC.

This CDR3 is CASSLEAGLQFF. DNA for the CDR3: TGCGCCAGCAGCCTCGAAGCGGGATTGCAGTTCTTC. This chain connects TRBV4-3 to TRBJ2-1, with 7 positions matching TRBD2. With 4 bases clipped from V and 12 bases from J, the junction kept 6 bases outside the gene matches. This CDR3 is 12 amino acids long. CDR1 and CDR2 from the germline V gene are LGHNA and YSLEER.